The entry below describes one TCR beta chain. Its matching antigen is unknown. Time point specified: peripheral blood 6 weeks after treatment start. It was locally advanced or metastatic urothelial carcinoma that patients had. Profiling relied on immunoSEQ multiplex PCR, and the TCRdb table lists in-frame clones only, not all of them. The top ten clones hold around 1.7% of a sample with around 110,000 clones, 75% to 90% of them seen once. This sample stems from a study of PD-L1 blockade in urothelial cancer. Study at large: The patients had undergone anywhere from 0 to 3 prior chemotherapy regimens.

Study findings and constraints: Tumor-associated clones in the blood of durable-benefit patients grew more at 3 weeks.

V dropped 0 bases and J dropped 7; count of bases not matched to a gene: 11. The CDR3 contains 17 residues. CDR1 LNHDA and CDR2 SQIVND come from the germline V gene (reference sequence). This clonotype originated in a man aged 60 to 69 with urothelial cancer. The genes are TRBV19 and TRBJ2-1, with TRBD2 matching 8 bases. This sample comprised PBMCs, obtained around atezolizumab (anti-PD-L1) treatment. The CDR3 spells CASSIDLRGAFMNEQFF. The CDR3, as DNA: TGTGCCAGTAGTATAGATCTGCGGGGGGCCTTTATGAATGAGCAGTTCTTC. Full variable domain (missing parts from reference TRBV19 and TRBJ2-1): DGGITQSPKYLFRKEGQNVTLSCEQNLNHDAMYWYRQDPGQGLRLIYYSQIVNDFQKGDIAEGYSVSREKKESFPLTVTSAQKNPTAFYLCASSIDLRGAFMNEQFFGPGTRLTVL.